This TCR beta chain was identified during a study of shared clonotypes between healthy human individuals. General study findings and limits: On the whole, naive subsets had larger estimated richness than memory subsets had.

The study drew all its donors from Caucasian adults living in Nashville, Tennessee. Germline loops: CDR1 ENHRY, CDR2 SYGVKD. Trimming stripped 11 bases from V and 1 base from J, with 11 bases between. The length of the CDR3 is 13 residues. As for this clone: Its specificity is not known.

The data were produced by immunoSEQ multiplex PCR, yet TCRdb's version contains in-frame clones alone and is incomplete. The table includes 950,000 to 1,200,000 clones, 70% to 85% detected once. The receptor was derived from a young man in good health. Some clones in this sample may be carry-over from other donors' samples. Sequencing was done on a sample of memory CD4+ T cells from PBMCs. The subset: CD45RA-negative fraction. This chain joins TRBV10-3 and TRBJ2-2; D gene ambiguous. The CDR3 DNA sequence: TGTGCCTTAAGGTCCGGGAACACCGGGGAGCTGTTTTTT. Encoded protein: CALRSGNTGELFF.